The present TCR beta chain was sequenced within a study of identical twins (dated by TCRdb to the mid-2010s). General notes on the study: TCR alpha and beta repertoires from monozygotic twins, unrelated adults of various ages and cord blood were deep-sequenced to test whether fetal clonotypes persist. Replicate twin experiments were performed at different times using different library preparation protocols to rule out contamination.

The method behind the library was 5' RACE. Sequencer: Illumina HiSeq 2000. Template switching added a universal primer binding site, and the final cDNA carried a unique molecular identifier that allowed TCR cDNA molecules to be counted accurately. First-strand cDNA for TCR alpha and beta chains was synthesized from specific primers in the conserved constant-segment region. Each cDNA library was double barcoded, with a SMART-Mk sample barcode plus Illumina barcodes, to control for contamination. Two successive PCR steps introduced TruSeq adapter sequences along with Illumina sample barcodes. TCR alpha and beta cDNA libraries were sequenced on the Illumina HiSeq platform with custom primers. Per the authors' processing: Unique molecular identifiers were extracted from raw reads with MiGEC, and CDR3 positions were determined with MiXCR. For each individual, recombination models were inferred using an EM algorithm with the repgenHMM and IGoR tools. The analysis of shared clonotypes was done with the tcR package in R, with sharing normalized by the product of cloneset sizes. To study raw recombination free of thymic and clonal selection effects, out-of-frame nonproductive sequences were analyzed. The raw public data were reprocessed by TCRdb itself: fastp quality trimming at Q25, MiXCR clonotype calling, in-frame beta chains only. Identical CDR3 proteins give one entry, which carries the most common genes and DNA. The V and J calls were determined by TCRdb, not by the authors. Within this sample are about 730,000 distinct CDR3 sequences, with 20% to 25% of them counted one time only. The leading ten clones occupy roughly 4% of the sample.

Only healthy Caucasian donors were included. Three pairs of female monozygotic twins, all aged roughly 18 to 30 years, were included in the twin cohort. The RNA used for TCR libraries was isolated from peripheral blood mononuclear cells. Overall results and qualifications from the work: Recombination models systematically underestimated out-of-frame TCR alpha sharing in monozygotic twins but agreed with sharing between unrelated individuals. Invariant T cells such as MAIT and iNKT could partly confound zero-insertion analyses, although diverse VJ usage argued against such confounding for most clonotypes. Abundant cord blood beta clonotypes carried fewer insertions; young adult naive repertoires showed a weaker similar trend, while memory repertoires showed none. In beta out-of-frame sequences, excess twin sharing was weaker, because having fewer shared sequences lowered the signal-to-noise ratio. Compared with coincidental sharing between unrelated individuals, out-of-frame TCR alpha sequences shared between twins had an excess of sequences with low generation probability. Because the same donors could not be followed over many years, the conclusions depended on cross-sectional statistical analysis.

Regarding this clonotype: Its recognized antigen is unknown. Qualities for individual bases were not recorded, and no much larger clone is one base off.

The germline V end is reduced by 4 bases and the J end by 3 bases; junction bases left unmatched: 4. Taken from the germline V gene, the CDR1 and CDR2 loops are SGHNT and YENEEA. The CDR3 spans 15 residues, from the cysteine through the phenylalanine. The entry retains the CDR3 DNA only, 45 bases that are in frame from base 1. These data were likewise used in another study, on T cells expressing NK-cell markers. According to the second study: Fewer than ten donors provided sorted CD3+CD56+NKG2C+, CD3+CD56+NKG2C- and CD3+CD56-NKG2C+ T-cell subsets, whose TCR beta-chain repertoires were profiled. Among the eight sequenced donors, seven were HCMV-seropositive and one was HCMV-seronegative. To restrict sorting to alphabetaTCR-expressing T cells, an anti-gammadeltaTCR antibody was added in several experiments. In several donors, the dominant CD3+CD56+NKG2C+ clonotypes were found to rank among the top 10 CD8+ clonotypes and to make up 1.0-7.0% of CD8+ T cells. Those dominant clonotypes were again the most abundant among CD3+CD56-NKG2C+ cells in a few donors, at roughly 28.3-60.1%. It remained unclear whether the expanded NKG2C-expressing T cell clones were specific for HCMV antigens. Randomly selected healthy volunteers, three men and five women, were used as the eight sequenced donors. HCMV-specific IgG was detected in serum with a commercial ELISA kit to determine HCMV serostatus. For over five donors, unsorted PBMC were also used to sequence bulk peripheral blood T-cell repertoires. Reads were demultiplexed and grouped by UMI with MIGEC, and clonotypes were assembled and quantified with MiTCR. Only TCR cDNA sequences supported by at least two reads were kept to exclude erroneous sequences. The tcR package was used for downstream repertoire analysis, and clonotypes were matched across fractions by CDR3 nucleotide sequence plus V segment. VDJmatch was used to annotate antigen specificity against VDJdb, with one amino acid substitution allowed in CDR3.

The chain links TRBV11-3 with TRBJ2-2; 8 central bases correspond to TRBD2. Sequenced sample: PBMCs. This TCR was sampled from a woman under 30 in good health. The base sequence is TGTGCCAGCAGCTCGGGGGGGGCCGACACCGGGGAGCTGTTTTTT. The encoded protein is CASSSGGADTGELFF.